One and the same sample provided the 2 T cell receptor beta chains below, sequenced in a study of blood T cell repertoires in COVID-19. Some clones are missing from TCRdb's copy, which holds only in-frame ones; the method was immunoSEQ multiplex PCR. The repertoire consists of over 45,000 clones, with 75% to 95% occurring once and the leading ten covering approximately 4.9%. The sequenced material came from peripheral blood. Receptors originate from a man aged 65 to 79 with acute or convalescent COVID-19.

CDR3 loop: CASSQVGTGNNEQFF. CDR3 in DNA: TGCGCCAGCAGCCAAGTTGGGACTGGCAACAATGAGCAGTTCTTC. J is TRBJ2-1 and V is TRBV4-1; a possible D gene is TRBD2 (6 bases). Looked up from germline, CDR1 is MGHRA and CDR2 is YSYEKL. This CDR3 is built from 15 residues. V dropped 1 base and J dropped 5 bases, with 12 bases sitting between them.

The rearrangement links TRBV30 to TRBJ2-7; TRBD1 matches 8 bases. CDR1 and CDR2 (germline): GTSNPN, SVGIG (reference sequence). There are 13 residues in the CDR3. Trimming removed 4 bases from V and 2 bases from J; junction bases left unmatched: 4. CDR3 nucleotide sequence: TGTGCCTGGACGGGGACAGGCACCTACGAGCAGTACTTC. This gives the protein CAWTGTGTYEQYF.